These 11 T cell receptor beta chains were sequenced from one sample in a study of blood T cell repertoires in COVID-19. Method: immunoSEQ multiplex PCR; TCRdb's copy keeps in-frame clones and lacks some. The table lists about 240,000 clones, about 89% of them singletons. The sample taken for sequencing was PBMCs or T cells enriched from blood (not recorded which). The receptors originated from a woman aged 30 to 39 who had recovered from COVID-19.

This clone was picked up a small number of times. The junction shows a germline mismatch at one end, possibly a read error. This chain connects TRBV7-7 to TRBJ2-2, with D tentatively TRBD2 (6 bases). Per germline, CDR1 SSHAT and CDR2 FNYEAQ (reference sequence). This CDR3 spans 15 amino acids. In nucleotides, the CDR3 is TGTGCTAGCAGCTTAACCGGGAGAGGCACCGGGGAGCTGTTTTTT. It yields the protein CASSLTGRGTGELFF.

The V and J genes are TRBV3-1 (or the pseudogene TRBV3-2) and TRBJ1-2; a weak D match, TRBD1 (6 bases). The ends were cut back, 1 base at V and 4 bases at J, with 10 bases in the middle. This CDR3 comprises 14 residues. Germline V gives CDR1 LGHDT, CDR2 YNNKEL (reference sequence). As DNA, the CDR3 is TGTGCCAGCAGCCAAGTCGGACAGCTCTATGGCTACACCTTC. This translates into CASSQVGQLYGYTF.

Here the CDR3 reads CATSRDTSGRANTGELFF. CDR3 nucleotides: TGTGCCACCAGCAGAGATACTAGCGGGAGGGCCAACACCGGGGAGCTGTTTTTT. The chain couples TRBV15 to TRBJ2-2, with TRBD2 matching over 13 bases. With 0 bases clipped from V and 2 bases from J, the junction kept 3 bases outside the gene matches. The CDR3 totals 18 residues. The germline gives CDR1 LNHNV, CDR2 YYDKDF (reference sequence).

This clone was counted a few times. V is TRBV24-1 and J is TRBJ1-1; TRBD1 matches 7 bases. Germline values: CDR1 KGHDR, CDR2 SFDVKD. V trimming: 9 bases; J trimming: 1 base; junction bases outside the gene matches: 4. CDR3 length equals 13 residues. CDR3 in DNA: TGTGCCACCCAAGGACAGGCGAACACTGAAGCTTTCTTT. This sequence encodes CATQGQANTEAFF.

This chain links TRBV6-5 with TRBJ2-2; D remains unclear. The germline V gene encodes CDR1 MNHEY and CDR2 SVGAGI. V lost 6 bases and J lost 4, with 12 bases in between. The CDR3 sequence is 14 residues long. The CDR3 bases are TGTGCCAGCAGATCACTGAGCATCACCGGGGAGCTGTTTTTT. This translates into CASRSLSITGELFF.

The CDR3 is CASSLDGEGYNEQFF. CDR3 in DNA: TGTGCCAGCAGCTTAGATGGGGAGGGGTACAATGAGCAGTTCTTC. This chain joins TRBV7-3 and TRBJ2-1, with TRBD2 matching 7 bases. In germline, CDR1 is SGHTA, CDR2 FQGTGA. V shed 2 bases, J shed 4 bases, and the junction held 5 bases outside the gene matches. CDR3 size: 15 residues.

This clone was observed a single time. V gene TRBV28 combines with J gene TRBJ1-2, with 7 bases identical to TRBD1. This CDR3 spans 15 amino acids. Trimming took 5 bases from V and 7 from J; bases not matched to a gene: 13. Germline-derived CDR1 and CDR2 are MDHEN and SYDVKM. The CDR3 region is CASSQAAGGRFGYTF. The CDR3 DNA reads as TGTGCCAGCAGTCAGGCGGCAGGGGGAAGGTTTGGCTACACCTTC.

This chain joins TRBV5-1 and TRBJ2-7; the match to TRBD2 covers 12 bases. The CDR3 length is 18 residues. From germline, CDR1 is SGHRS and CDR2 YFSETQ. V lost 2 bases, J lost 0 bases, and 9 bases stayed unmatched. As DNA, the CDR3 is TGCGCCAGCAGCTTAACTAGCGGGAGGATCACCCGCTCCTACGAGCAGTACTTC. As protein: CASSLTSGRITRSYEQYF.

This chain connects TRBV6-5 to TRBJ2-2; TRBD1 agrees at 7 bases. V shed 2 bases and J 1 base; nucleotides not matched to a gene: 4. This CDR3 contains 16 residues. Looked up from germline, CDR1 is MNHEY and CDR2 is SVGAGI. CDR3 DNA: TGTGCCAGCAGTTACACAGGGGTGGGGAACACCGGGGAGCTGTTTTTT. It yields the protein CASSYTGVGNTGELFF.

This clone was observed a handful of times. This sequence joins TRBV27 and TRBJ1-5; no clear D. The CDR3 runs to 17 residues. The germline CDR1 and CDR2 sequences are MNHEY and SMNVEV (reference sequence). V shed 3 bases and J shed 0 bases, with 15 bases lying between them. CDR3 residues: CASSLRRTRYSNQPQHF. CDR3 DNA sequence: TGTGCCAGCAGTTTGAGGAGGACCAGATATAGCAATCAGCCCCAGCATTTT.

This chain joins TRBV7-2 and TRBJ1-2, with D perhaps matching TRBD1 (5 bases). Germline CDR1 is SGHTA and CDR2 is FQGNSA. There are 13 residues in the CDR3. V lost 5 bases and J lost 3, with 10 bases in between. CDR3 region: CASSAPGYYGYTF. Here the CDR3 DNA reads TGTGCCAGCAGCGCTCCAGGGTACTATGGCTACACCTTC.